Below, 14 T cell receptor beta chains from the same sample are listed, as sequenced in a study of T-cell reconstitution after alpha-beta-depleted transplantation in children. TCRbeta library construction was performed incorporating unique molecular identifiers. TCRdb re-derived calls from the PCR reads in MiXCR, one entry per CDR3 protein. Counted here are over 550,000 distinct CDR3 sequences, about 10% occurring once; the ten biggest clones make up roughly 3.9%. This sample comprised PBMCs from the stem cell graft donor, obtained from the stem cell graft. The source of these receptors is a human donor who donated a stem cell graft to a child with acute myeloid leukemia.

This clonotype came up a few times. The J gene is TRBJ2-1, the V gene TRBV10-3, with TRBD2 matching over 9 bases. This CDR3 is built from 13 residues. The trim removed 3 bases at V and 7 bases at J, leaving 1 base unmatched. Germline V lookup: CDR1 ENHRY, CDR2 SYGVKD. The CDR3 sequence: CAISDTSGNEQFF. The CDR3 DNA is TGTGCCATCAGTGACACTAGCGGGAATGAGCAGTTCTTC.

At least ten counts were recorded for this clonotype. This chain joins TRBV28 and TRBJ2-5; TRBD1 might be the D (7 bases). Trimming took 5 bases from V and 5 from J, leaving 18 bases between them. Germline CDR1 is MDHEN and CDR2 is SYDVKM. CDR3 size: 15 residues. CDR3 DNA: TGTGCCAGCAGTCCGACAGGGAGGCGCGGGGAGACCCAGTACTTC. The encoded protein is CASSPTGRRGETQYF.

A few counts support this clonotype. The chain couples TRBV5-1 to TRBJ2-7; unclear D gene. The CDR3 has 14 residues. With 0 bases removed from V and 2 bases from J, the gap between germline ends came to 9 bases. The V gene's germline CDR1 is SGHRS and CDR2 YFSETQ. The CDR3 DNA sequence: TGCGCCAGCAGCTTGGAGGCCCATCCCTACGAGCAGTACTTC. This gives the protein CASSLEAHPYEQYF.

The rearrangement joins TRBV28 to TRBJ1-1, with D maybe TRBD1 (5 bases). CDR1 MDHEN and CDR2 SYDVKM come from the germline V gene. V dropped 11 bases and J dropped 0 bases, with 16 bases sitting between them. This CDR3 spans 14 amino acids. The CDR3 protein is CAVCTGAMNTEAFF. The CDR3 DNA is TGTGCCGTCTGTACAGGAGCCATGAACACTGAAGCTTTCTTT.

This clonotype turned up a few times. The chain's CDR3 is CSAKLRVAGGPSSYNEQFF. CDR3 bases: TGCAGTGCCAAACTCCGAGTAGCGGGAGGCCCTTCCTCCTACAATGAGCAGTTCTTC. V gene TRBV20-1 combines with J gene TRBJ2-1, with 10 bases that match TRBD2. The CDR3 is 19 residues long. V gave up 6 bases and J gave up 0 bases; unmatched junction bases: 17. Germline V gene sequence: CDR1 DFQATT, CDR2 SNEGSKA (reference sequence).

The sample holds many counts of this clonotype. The chain links TRBV20-1 to TRBJ2-1, with TRBD2 matching 7 bases. Trimming at V came to 3 bases and at J to 6 bases, leaving 8 bases not matched to a gene. Germline assignment: CDR1 DFQATT and CDR2 SNEGSKA (reference sequence). The CDR3 is 14 amino acids. CDR3 amino acids: CSASTGTNGNEQFF. CDR3 bases: TGCAGTGCTAGTACCGGGACTAATGGCAATGAGCAGTTCTTC.

J is TRBJ1-1 and V is TRBV5-1; 9 bases match TRBD1. Germline V gene data show CDR1 as SGHRS and CDR2 as YFSETQ. V shed 4 bases and J 6 bases; nucleotides not matched to a gene: 10. This CDR3 has 15 residues. This CDR3 is CASSLFTGGSSEAFF. The CDR3 bases are TGCGCCAGCAGCCTATTTACAGGGGGCTCTTCTGAAGCTTTCTTT.

The chain recombines TRBV12-3 or TRBV12-4 with TRBJ2-3; D may be TRBD2 (6 bases). This CDR3 comprises 14 residues. V was pared by 7 bases and J by 5 bases, with 16 bases between. The CDR3 loop is CASMDVGRVDTQYF. DNA of the CDR3: TGTGCCAGCATGGATGTCGGGAGAGTAGATACGCAGTATTTT.

The gene calls are TRBV29-1 and TRBJ2-2; no clear D. The CDR3 is made up of 14 amino acids. The V end lost 5 bases, the J end lost 0 bases, and 10 bases lay between the germline ends. Germline assignment: CDR1 SQVTM and CDR2 ANQGSEA. The CDR3 nucleotides read TGCAGCGTTCCTGGTGACACGAACACCGGGGAGCTGTTTTTT. Translation: CSVPGDTNTGELFF.

This clonotype came up many times. CDR3 amino acids: CASSPQETQYF. The CDR3 nucleotides are TGTGCCAGCTCACCACAAGAGACCCAGTACTTC. This chain uses TRBV18 with TRBJ2-5; D is unclear. The V end was cut by 1 base, the J end by 3 bases, with 0 bases between. Germline V gene data show CDR1 as KGHSH and CDR2 as LQKENI. This CDR3 is built from 11 residues.

The chain carries TRBV6-5 and TRBJ2-7, with 11 bases that match TRBD1. The germline CDR1 and CDR2 sequences are MNHEY and SVGAGI. Trimming at V came to 0 bases and at J to 1 base, leaving 8 bases not matched to a gene. The CDR3 consists of 18 residues. The CDR3 DNA reads as TGTGCCAGCAGTTACTCCGGGACAGGGGGAATTTCGTCCTACGAGCAGTACTTC. The encoded protein is CASSYSGTGGISSYEQYF.

The chain couples TRBV11-3 to TRBJ2-1, with a possible D match to TRBD2 (6 bases). V was trimmed by 3 bases and J by 8 bases, leaving 11 bases between them. Germline CDR1 is SGHNT and CDR2 is YENEEA. The CDR3 runs 13 residues. CDR3 sequence (DNA): TGTGCCAGCAGCTTTGATGGGGAGGATGAGCAGTTCTTC. Translating gives CASSFDGEDEQFF.

This clonotype has only a few counts. V gene TRBV9 combines with J gene TRBJ1-2; D gene ambiguous. V was trimmed by 4 bases and J by 8 bases, leaving 21 bases between them. Germline assignment: CDR1 SGDLS and CDR2 YYNGEE. This CDR3 has 15 amino acids. Written as DNA, the CDR3 is TGTGCCAGCAGCCCATCACAAGTTTCCTCCGACGGCTACACCTTC. It yields the protein CASSPSQVSSDGYTF.

This chain joins TRBV7-2 and TRBJ2-5; D possibly corresponds to TRBD2 (6 bases). In germline, CDR1 is SGHTA, CDR2 FQGNSA. The CDR3 contains 17 residues. V was shortened by 0 bases and J by 0 bases, with 14 bases between the two germline ends. This chain's CDR3 is CASSLALGRGYQETQYF. Written as DNA, the CDR3 is TGTGCCAGCAGCTTAGCGCTCGGGAGAGGGTACCAAGAGACCCAGTACTTC.